This T cell receptor beta chain was sequenced for a study of radiation and T cells in renal cell carcinoma. General observations from the study: Without pretreatment biopsies, baseline tumor clonotype presence was undetermined.

Only in-frame clones appear in the TCRdb table, and some are missing; sequencing was by immunoSEQ multiplex PCR. The sample includes about 120,000 clones, about 81% seen only once; the top ten take under 6.5%. Deletions cut 4 bases from V and 1 base from J, with 14 bases between. The CDR3 contains 14 residues. Germline V gene lookup returns CDR1 SQVTM and CDR2 ANQGSEA. As to this clone: Antigen specificity is unknown.

Described time point: blood 2 weeks post-SBRT. Treatment given: 15 Gy SBRT to primary tumor, nephrectomy 4 weeks later. Specimen: blood, collected from a patient whose treatment included radiotherapy and nephrectomy. The gene calls are TRBV29-1 and TRBJ2-7; D is possibly TRBD1 (5 bases). The sequence was obtained from a man in his forties or fifties with renal cell carcinoma. The CDR3 DNA reads TGCAGCGTTGTATCCACAGGCAAATCCTACGAGCAGTACTTC. Its protein is CSVVSTGKSYEQYF.